A single sample is the source of the 29 T cell receptor beta chains below, sequenced in a study of human T cells and chemical hapten exposure. One entry per CDR3 protein results from TCRdb running MiXCR on the RACE reads. In the table there are tens of thousands of distinct CDR3 sequences, 3.3% of which are singletons. Regarding time point: patch test 2, 6 weeks after DPC sensitization. As to treatment: therapeutic diphenylcyclopropenone sensitization with weekly scalp DPC. The starting material was whole blood, obtained in connection with sensitization to the hapten diphenylcyclopropenone (DPC). These receptors were collected from a man in his forties with alopecia areata. Some clones in this sample may be carry-over from other donors' samples.

This clonotype was seen many times. The chain has TRBV6-2 or TRBV6-3 and TRBJ1-2, with TRBD1 as a possible D gene (6 bases). Germline V CDR1 and CDR2: MNHEY, SVGEGT. V was pared by 0 bases and J by 5 bases, with 10 bases between. This CDR3 comprises 14 residues. As DNA, the CDR3 is TGTGCCAGCAGTTACTCCTCGCAGGGGTATGGCTACACCTTC. It encodes CASSYSSQGYGYTF.

This clonotype came up many times. The V call is TRBV9, the J call TRBJ2-1; perhaps D is TRBD1 or TRBD2 (5 bases each). Trimming cost V 0 bases and J 2 bases, with 12 bases left between them. Germline CDR1 reads SGDLS; CDR2 reads YYNGEE. The CDR3 spans 16 residues. This CDR3 reads CASSVGGDGTYNEQFF. In nucleotides, the CDR3 is TGTGCCAGCAGCGTAGGTGGGGACGGAACCTACAATGAGCAGTTCTTC.

At least ten counts were recorded for this clonotype. This chain uses TRBV18 with TRBJ1-5; a possible D gene is TRBD1 (6 bases). The CDR3 has 14 residues. With 3 bases removed from V and 4 bases from J, the gap between germline ends came to 10 bases. The V gene's germline CDR1 is KGHSH and CDR2 LQKENI. The DNA of the CDR3 is TGTGCCAGCTCACCCCAACAGGGAAATCAGCCCCAGCATTTT. Translating it yields CASSPQQGNQPQHF.

The chain joins TRBV14 to TRBJ2-6; weak D call: TRBD1 (5 bases). V was shortened by 1 base and J by 4 bases, with 14 bases between the two germline ends. Germline V CDR1 and CDR2: SGHDN, FVKESK. The CDR3 runs 17 residues. The chain's CDR3 is CASSQGRTRRGANVLTF. DNA for the CDR3: TGTGCCAGCAGCCAAGGACGGACAAGGCGGGGGGCCAACGTCCTGACTTTC.

This clonotype was recorded at least ten times. V gene TRBV7-9 combines with J gene TRBJ1-4, with D possibly being TRBD1 (5 bases). The CDR3 runs 14 residues. Germline V CDR1 and CDR2: SEHNR, FQNEAQ (reference sequence). V lost 2 bases, J lost 8 bases, and 12 bases lay in between. The DNA for the CDR3 is TGTGCCAGCAGCTTAATAGGGGCGAGCGAAAAACTGTTTTTT. Translation gives CASSLIGASEKLFF. The full variable domain, rest sourced from reference TRBV7-9 and TRBJ1-4, is DTGVSQNPRHKITKRGQNVTFRCDPISEHNRLYWYRQTLGQGPEFLTYFQNEAQLEKSRLLSDRFSAERPKGSFSTLEIQRTEQGDSAMYLCASSLIGASEKLFFGSGTQLSVL.

There are many counts of this clonotype. The CDR3 region has the DNA TGCAGCGTTGAAGGGACTAGCGGGAGGGCAGATACGCAGTATTTT. This sequence encodes CSVEGTSGRADTQYF. The gene calls are TRBV29-1 and TRBJ2-3; 15 nucleotides agree with TRBD2. The length of the CDR3 is 15 residues. Germline CDR1 is SQVTM and CDR2 is ANQGSEA. Trimming took 1 base from V and 4 from J; bases not matched to a gene: 0.

The table lists this clonotype with a few counts. CDR3 region: CATSRLNSGANVLTF. DNA of the CDR3: TGTGCCACCAGCAGACTCAACTCTGGGGCCAACGTCCTGACTTTC. The chain couples TRBV15 to TRBJ2-6; no clear D gene. CDR3 length: 15 amino acids. Germline lookup yields CDR1 LNHNV and CDR2 YYDKDF (reference sequence). Trimming pared 2 bases from V and 0 bases from J, leaving 5 bases between.

This clonotype occurred many times. The chain has TRBV27 and TRBJ1-1; D might be TRBD1 (6 bases). V was shortened by 10 bases and J by 3 bases, with 15 bases between the two germline ends. CDR3 length equals 13 residues. In germline, CDR1 is MNHEY, CDR2 SMNVEV (reference sequence). Written as DNA, the CDR3 is TGTGCCACCTCCTACAGGGTGTACACTGAAGCTTTCTTT. Translating gives CATSYRVYTEAFF.

This clonotype was detected many times. The chain employs TRBV11-3 and TRBJ2-1; 7 bases fit TRBD2. The CDR3 length is 14 residues. Trimming cost V 5 bases and J 0 bases; bases outside gene matches: 1. CDR1 and CDR2 (germline): SGHNT, YENEEA. The CDR3 spells CASSPGGSYNEQFF. CDR3 coding DNA: TGTGCCAGCAGCCCGGGAGGCTCCTACAATGAGCAGTTCTTC.

This clonotype occurred many times. The chain is built from TRBV5-1 and TRBJ2-2; the match to TRBD2 covers 11 bases. The CDR3 has 15 residues. Trimming removed 4 bases from V and 6 bases from J; junction bases left unmatched: 5. Germline CDR1 and CDR2: SGHRS and YFSETQ. CDR3 amino acids: CASSEWTSGSGELFF. The CDR3 region has the DNA TGCGCCAGCAGCGAATGGACTAGCGGGTCCGGGGAGCTGTTTTTT.

This clonotype was observed many times. The chain links TRBV6-2 or TRBV6-3 to TRBJ2-1; 14 bases are shared with TRBD2. The germline V gene encodes CDR1 MNHEY and CDR2 SVGEGT. CDR3 size: 16 residues. The junction had 7 bases not matched to a gene; V was cut back by 5 bases and J by 7 bases. The CDR3 reads CASSGRLAGGPNEQFF. CDR3 nucleotides: TGTGCCAGCAGTGGACGACTAGCGGGAGGGCCAAATGAGCAGTTCTTC.

This clonotype was counted many times. The rearrangement links TRBV6-2 or TRBV6-3 to TRBJ2-1, with D perhaps matching TRBD1 (5 bases). The CDR3 has 13 amino acids. Germline V CDR1 and CDR2: MNHEY, SVGEGT. Trimming pared 3 bases from V and 5 bases from J, leaving 8 bases between. In DNA form, the CDR3 reads TGTGCCAGCAGTTATGAACAGGACAATGAGCAGTTCTTC. Protein product: CASSYEQDNEQFF.

The sample holds many counts of this clonotype. The genes are TRBV7-9 and TRBJ2-1; the match to TRBD2 covers 7 bases. This CDR3 is built from 14 residues. The V gene's germline CDR1 is SEHNR and CDR2 FQNEAQ (reference sequence). Trimming took 2 bases from V and 7 from J; bases not matched to a gene: 5. The CDR3 loop is CASSLTAGWNEQFF. CDR3 coding DNA: TGTGCCAGCAGCTTAACAGCGGGATGGAATGAGCAGTTCTTC.

This clonotype was seen a handful of times. The V call is TRBV7-9, the J call TRBJ1-2; TRBD1 might be the D (5 bases). This CDR3 contains 13 residues. Germline CDR1 SEHNR, CDR2 FQNEAQ (reference sequence). V lost 5 bases, J lost 8 bases, and 15 bases lay in between. In nucleotides, the CDR3 is TGTGCCAGCAGCCTAGGGGCGTCGAAAGGCTACACCTTC. It yields the protein CASSLGASKGYTF.

This clonotype was observed at least ten times. The gene calls are TRBV20-1 and TRBJ2-7; the D gene is possibly TRBD2 (5 bases). The CDR3 runs to 15 residues. Looked up from germline, CDR1 is DFQATT and CDR2 is SNEGSKA (reference sequence). Trimming removed 0 bases from V and 5 bases from J, with 17 bases in between. For the CDR3, the DNA is TGCAGTGCTAGAGACCCCGGGTGGGGAGTAAACGAGCAGTACTTC. Translating gives CSARDPGWGVNEQYF.

The chain employs TRBV7-3 and TRBJ1-1; 9 bases agree with TRBD1. Germline V lookup: CDR1 SGHTA, CDR2 FQGTGA. V shed 5 bases, J shed 7 bases, and the junction held 5 bases outside the gene matches. The CDR3 runs to 13 residues. In DNA form, the CDR3 reads TGTGCCAGCAGCAAACGACAGGGGGATGAAGCTTTCTTT. Amino acids: CASSKRQGDEAFF.

This clonotype was observed at least ten times. The rearrangement joins TRBV7-9 to TRBJ2-1; tentative D call: TRBD2 (6 bases). Germline CDR1 and CDR2: SEHNR and FQNEAQ (reference sequence). The CDR3 is 15 residues long. With 5 bases removed from V and 8 bases from J, the gap between germline ends came to 19 bases. The CDR3 reads CASSPRGLGWDEQFF. Here the CDR3 DNA reads TGTGCCAGCAGCCCAAGGGGACTGGGTTGGGATGAGCAGTTCTTC.

This clonotype came up many times. The chain joins TRBV28 to TRBJ2-6; perhaps TRBD1 as D (5 bases). The germline V and J ends were trimmed by 6 bases and 0 bases, with 12 bases remaining between them. Germline CDR1 MDHEN, CDR2 SYDVKM. This CDR3 contains 16 residues. The CDR3 protein is CASRGVPSSGANVLTF. CDR3 DNA sequence: TGTGCCAGCAGAGGGGTACCCAGCTCTGGGGCCAACGTCCTGACTTTC.

Concerning this clonotype itself: One base away lies a much larger clone, so this may be a sequencing read error. This chain's CDR3 is CAGSLYADSDTQYF. The CDR3 bases are TGTGCCGGCAGTTTATACGCGGACTCAGATACGCAGTATTTT. The V call is TRBV27, the J call TRBJ2-3, with D possibly matching TRBD2 (5 bases). Germline V gene data show CDR1 as MNHEY and CDR2 as SMNVEV (reference sequence). The CDR3 length is 14 residues.

This clonotype was found many times. The genes are TRBV4-2 and TRBJ2-5, with D possibly matching TRBD1 (6 bases). Germline V lookup: CDR1 LGHNA, CDR2 YNFKEQ. The germline V and J ends were trimmed by 4 bases and 3 bases, with 15 bases remaining between them. The CDR3 runs to 15 residues. CDR3 loop: CASSPGQFLKETQYF. CDR3 nucleotides: TGTGCCAGCAGCCCGGGACAATTCCTGAAAGAGACCCAGTACTTC.

This clonotype has a count of ten or more. The chain couples TRBV19 to TRBJ2-5, with D maybe TRBD1 (6 bases). The V gene's germline CDR1 is LNHDA and CDR2 SQIVND (reference sequence). The CDR3 totals 13 residues. Trimming removed 10 bases at V and 0 bases at J, with 12 bases between. CDR3 sequence (DNA): TGTGCCACCAGGAACAGGGACCAAGAGACCCAGTACTTC. Translated, it gives CATRNRDQETQYF.

This clonotype was observed many times. The CDR3, as DNA: TGTGCCAGCAGCGTAGCTACGGGGGGGATCCAAGAGACCCAGTACTTC. This gives the protein CASSVATGGIQETQYF. The rearrangement links TRBV9 to TRBJ2-5; TRBD2 matches 8 bases. This CDR3 contains 16 residues. With V trimmed by 0 bases and J by 1 base, 5 bases remained unmatched. From germline, CDR1 is SGDLS and CDR2 YYNGEE.

The chain joins TRBV27 to TRBJ2-5; 14 nucleotides agree with TRBD2. CDR1 is MNHEY, CDR2 SMNVEV, per germline (reference sequence). CDR3 length equals 15 residues. V gave up 4 bases and J gave up 4 bases; unmatched junction bases: 2. CDR3 protein: CASSWGLAGVETQYF. The DNA of the CDR3 is TGTGCCAGCAGTTGGGGACTAGCGGGAGTAGAGACCCAGTACTTC.

Ten or more counts support this clonotype. J is TRBJ2-5 and V is TRBV20-1; 7 bases align to TRBD2. CDR1 and CDR2 (germline): DFQATT, SNEGSKA (reference sequence). The CDR3 is 14 residues long. The V and J ends lost 1 base and 2 bases, in that order; junction bases with no gene match: 4. CDR3 DNA sequence: TGCAGTGCTAGAGTGGGGGGGGGGCAAGAGACCCAGTACTTC. Translated, it gives CSARVGGGQETQYF.

This clonotype has a count of ten or more. The V gene is TRBV11-3, the J gene TRBJ2-1, with D possibly being TRBD2 (5 bases). CDR3 length: 15 amino acids. V lost 2 bases and J lost 7, with 15 bases in between. Germline V gene data show CDR1 as SGHNT and CDR2 as YENEEA. CDR3 residues: CASSLSRLAPNEQFF. The CDR3 DNA is TGTGCCAGCAGCTTAAGTCGCCTAGCCCCAAATGAGCAGTTCTTC.

This clonotype was seen at least ten times. The chain recombines TRBV11-1 with TRBJ2-1; 7 bases are shared with TRBD2. This CDR3 is 15 amino acids long. The germline gives CDR1 SGHAT, CDR2 FQDESV (reference sequence). The ends lost 0 bases at V and 6 bases at J; junction bases unmatched: 5. The CDR3, as DNA: TGTGCCAGCAGCTTAGCGGGAGGGCCTCGCAATGAGCAGTTCTTC. Translated: CASSLAGGPRNEQFF. Supplemented by reference TRBV11-1 and TRBJ2-1, the full variable domain reads EAEVAQSPRYKITEKSQAVAFWCDPISGHATLYWYRQILGQGPELLVQFQDESVVDDSQLPKDRFSAERLKGVDSTLKIQPAELGDSAMYLCASSLAGGPRNEQFFGPGTRLTVL.

This clonotype came up many times. The gene calls are TRBV18 and TRBJ2-1; the D gene is possibly TRBD2 (6 bases). Trimming removed 0 bases at V and 2 bases at J, with 8 bases between. Germline V gene data show CDR1 as KGHSH and CDR2 as LQKENI. CDR3 size: 15 residues. The CDR3 protein is CASSPPSSAYNEQFF. The CDR3 nucleotides read TGTGCCAGCTCACCACCCTCTAGCGCCTACAATGAGCAGTTCTTC.

V usage is TRBV27 and J usage is TRBJ2-7, with a possible D match to TRBD2 (6 bases). The CDR3 spans 13 residues. V dropped 6 bases and J dropped 3 bases, with 12 bases sitting between them. The germline gives CDR1 MNHEY, CDR2 SMNVEV (reference sequence). The CDR3 region is CASRGPGVYEQYF. CDR3 in DNA: TGTGCCAGCAGAGGTCCGGGAGTCTACGAGCAGTACTTC.

This clonotype ranks as medium-sized. This chain connects TRBV7-9 to TRBJ2-2; the D gene could be TRBD1 or TRBD2 (6 bases each). The CDR3 extends over 16 amino acids. Germline values: CDR1 SEHNR, CDR2 FQNEAQ (reference sequence). V lost 6 bases to trimming and J lost 1 base, with 15 bases between them. CDR3 residues: CASSSGAGKNTGELFF. For the CDR3, the DNA is TGTGCCAGCAGTTCAGGGGCGGGGAAGAACACCGGGGAGCTGTTTTTT.